These 13 T cell receptor beta chains share one sample of origin, sequenced in a study of tumor and adjacent non-tumor tissue in lung cancer. Three rounds of nested PCR, following a modified ARM-PCR protocol, produced the TCRbeta library. TCRdb called the multiplex PCR reads again in MiXCR, with one record for every CDR3 protein. This table has fewer than 120,000 distinct CDR3 sequences, about 87% appearing once. The template was RNA from unsorted bulk tissue. The source material was lung tumor tissue. Source of these receptors: a man between 70 and 80 years old with non-small cell lung cancer.

This clonotype was observed once. Mismatch with germline at one junction end may stem from a read error. The chain recombines TRBV28 with TRBJ1-5; 8 nucleotides line up with TRBD1. Looked up from germline, CDR1 is MDHEN and CDR2 is SYDVKM. There are 17 residues in the CDR3. The chain's CDR3 is CTSSLEDRVVGNQPQHF. CDR3 nucleotide sequence: TGTACCAGCAGTCTCGAGGACAGGGTGGTCGGCAATCAGCCCCAGCATTTT. The full variable domain, in which reference TRBV28 and TRBJ1-5 provide the parts outside the CDR3, is DVKVTQSSRYLVKRTGEKVFLECVQDMDHENMFWYRQDPGLGLRLIYFSYDVKMKEKGDIPEGYSVSREKKERFSLILESASTNQTSMYLCTSSLEDRVVGNQPQHFGDGTRLSIL.

Many counts were recorded for this clonotype. The CDR3 does not end in the conserved phenylalanine or tryptophan, so this is likely a read error. The rearrangement joins TRBV10-3 to TRBJ1-6; the D is unclear. Germline V gene data show CDR1 as ENHRY and CDR2 as SYGVKD. This CDR3 contains 15 residues. The CDR3 protein is CAINEDGPGNSPLHS. CDR3 nucleotides: TGTGCCATCAATGAGGACGGTCCGGGCAATTCACCCCTCCACTCT.

Worth noting for this clonotype: The germline gene is not matched at one end of the junction; a read error may be the cause. In nucleotides, the CDR3 is TGTGATAACGGACAGGGTGCAGATACGCAGTATTTC. This sequence encodes CDNGQGADTQYF. The rearrangement joins TRBV7-9 to TRBJ2-3; 8 nucleotides match TRBD1. CDR3 length equals 12 residues. Germline-derived CDR1 and CDR2 are SEHNR and FQNEAQ (reference sequence).

As to this clonotype: Germline is not matched at one junction end, which may reflect a read error. The gene calls are TRBV12-3 or TRBV12-4 and TRBJ2-7; D possibly corresponds to TRBD1 (5 bases). The CDR3 sequence is 14 residues long. The CDR3 reads CASSFDSISCEQYF. The CDR3 DNA is TGCGCCAGCAGTTTTGACAGTATCTCCTGCGAGCAGTACTTC.

A word on this clonotype: One end of the junction varies from germline; a read error may be responsible. The chain links TRBV6-6 to TRBJ2-4; no definite D call. Germline CDR1 reads MNHNY; CDR2 reads SVGAGI (reference sequence). This CDR3 is built from 14 residues. This CDR3 is CACREVGFKNIQYF. The DNA for the CDR3 is TGTGCCTGCAGAGAAGTGGGGTTCAAAAACATTCAGTATTTC.

To note about this clonotype: One end of the junction varies from germline; a read error may be responsible. This rearrangement joins TRBV6-2 or TRBV6-3 to TRBJ1-4; a possible D gene is TRBD1 (5 bases). The CDR3 is 14 amino acids. CDR1 is MNHEY, CDR2 SVGEGT, per germline. The CDR3 reads CASSSGLWGEKQFF. The CDR3 DNA reads as TGTGCCAGCTCCTCGGGACTATGGGGTGAAAAACAGTTTTTT.

The chain has TRBV6-5 and TRBJ2-7, with D perhaps matching TRBD2 (5 bases). The ends were cut back, 5 bases at V and 4 bases at J, with 21 bases in the middle. Looked up from germline, CDR1 is MNHEY and CDR2 is SVGAGI. The length of the CDR3 is 16 residues. Written as DNA, the CDR3 is TGTGCCAGCAGTCCTGTGGGAGCGAGGCAAACTTACGAGCAGTACTTC. Its protein is CASSPVGARQTYEQYF.

As to this clonotype: Sequence at one end of the junction differs from germline and may be a read error. This chain joins TRBV6-6 and TRBJ2-3, with D tentatively TRBD2 (5 bases). The germline V gene has CDR1 MNHNY and CDR2 SVGAGI (reference sequence). This CDR3 comprises 14 residues. The CDR3 protein is CATLDASSTDMQYF. In DNA, the CDR3 is TGTGCCACCTTGGACGCCTCTAGCACAGATATGCAGTATTTT.

On this clonotype itself: At one end the junction does not follow the germline gene, possibly because of a read error. The chain is built from TRBV6-1 and TRBJ2-7; possible D gene TRBD1, 6 bases. CDR1 MNHNS and CDR2 SASEGT come from the germline V gene. This CDR3 contains 14 residues. The CDR3 nucleotides read TGCGCCAGCGGTGGAGCACAGGGAACAAGGGAGCAGTACTTC. Protein product: CASGGAQGTREQYF.

A remark on this clonotype: The junction does not match germline at one end; this may be a read error. The rearrangement links TRBV6-1 to TRBJ2-3, with D possibly TRBD2 on 5 matching bases. Germline CDR1 MNHNS, CDR2 SASEGT. The CDR3 sequence is 16 residues long. The CDR3 region is CACSEDGTGGSVTQYF. In nucleotides, the CDR3 is TGTGCCTGCAGTGAAGATGGCACCGGAGGATCAGTTACGCAGTATTTT.

To note about this clonotype: At one end, the junction sequence differs from germline, possibly due to a read error. DNA for the CDR3: TGTGTTAGCATCCAACAGTGGGGGCAAGAGACCCAGTACTTC. Amino acid sequence: CVSIQQWGQETQYF. The rearrangement links TRBV4-1 to TRBJ2-5; the D call may be TRBD1 or TRBD2 (5 bases each). Germline loops: CDR1 MGHRA, CDR2 YSYEKL. This CDR3 is built from 14 residues.

In this sample, this clonotype turned up many times. In DNA, the CDR3 is TGTGCCAGCAGTTTAGAGGGAAATAGCAATCAGCCCCAGCATTTT. It is translated as CASSLEGNSNQPQHF. The chain couples TRBV12-3 or TRBV12-4 to TRBJ1-5; D gene ambiguous. Trimming took off 1 base at V and 0 bases at J, with 7 bases between the two ends. The CDR3 extends over 15 amino acids.

As concerns this clonotype: The DNA is left out, because the CDR3 cannot be placed on it with certainty; the CDR3 is given as TCRdb lists it. The rearrangement joins TRBV29-1 to TRBJ2-2; the DNA was not used to check the table's D call, TRBD2. A total of 14 residues make up the CDR3, ends included. The germline CDR1 and CDR2 sequences are SQVTM and ANQGSEA. The chain's CDR3 is CSADVAGGTSELLF.